Following are 20 T cell receptor beta chains from one sample sequenced in a study of T cells in Graves' hyperthyroidism and ophthalmopathy. TCR beta CDR3 regions were amplified from RNA transcripts. The TCR CDR3 first-round RT-PCR relied on the HTBI primer set. TCRdb recomputed calls from the multiplex PCR reads with MiXCR, one row per CDR3 protein. The profile shows about 840,000 distinct CDR3 sequences, around 39% of them singletons. Sequenced: blood. The receptor set was obtained from a man aged 18 to 30 with Graves' hyperthyroidism.

This chain joins TRBV20-1 and TRBJ2-7, with D possibly TRBD2 on 5 matching bases. Trimming took off 0 bases at V and 2 bases at J, with 14 bases between the two ends. The CDR3 sequence is 15 residues long. In germline, CDR1 is DFQATT, CDR2 SNEGSKA (reference sequence). CDR3 DNA: TGCAGTGCTAGAGAGCCCCCGGGATTCCCCTACGAGCAGTACTTC. Its protein is CSAREPPGFPYEQYF.

This clonotype was observed a few times. The chain is built from TRBV12-3 or TRBV12-4 and TRBJ1-6; a weak D match, TRBD1 (6 bases). The CDR3 is 14 residues long. The V end lost 2 bases, the J end lost 9 bases, and 11 bases lay between the germline ends. CDR3: CASSLTGPTSPLHF. Here the CDR3 DNA reads TGTGCCAGCAGTTTAACAGGGCCTACTTCACCCCTCCACTTT.

This chain connects TRBV19 to TRBJ1-1; D may be TRBD1 (6 bases). The CDR3 covers 14 residues. V was cut by 5 bases and J by 1 base, with 11 bases left in between. From germline, CDR1 is LNHDA and CDR2 SQIVND (reference sequence). The CDR3: CASSDRGRNTEAFF. The CDR3 bases are TGTGCCAGTAGTGATCGGGGGCGGAACACTGAAGCTTTCTTT.

This clonotype was seen at least ten times. V is TRBV29-1 and J is TRBJ1-1; D unresolved. The germline gives CDR1 SQVTM, CDR2 ANQGSEA. There are 12 residues in the CDR3. Between the trimmed V and J ends, which lost 3 bases and 4 bases, there was a span of 9 bases. CDR3 protein: CSVESGSTEAFF. In DNA, the CDR3 is TGCAGCGTTGAGTCAGGAAGCACTGAAGCTTTCTTT.

This clonotype was seen many times. The rearrangement joins TRBV14 to TRBJ1-2; tentatively, D is TRBD1 (5 bases). Germline V CDR1 and CDR2: SGHDN, FVKESK. Between the trimmed V and J ends, which lost 4 bases and 4 bases, there was a span of 16 bases. The CDR3 totals 15 residues. CDR3 residues: CASSPLRRGVYGYTF. CDR3 in DNA: TGTGCCAGCAGCCCTCTCCGGAGGGGAGTCTATGGCTACACCTTC.

This clonotype showed up many times. The chain uses TRBV29-1 and TRBJ1-5, with unresolved D. Germline-derived CDR1 and CDR2 are SQVTM and ANQGSEA. V lost 0 bases and J lost 2, with 14 bases in between. CDR3 length: 16 amino acids. The chain's CDR3 is CSVEDRGKMGNQPQHF. DNA for the CDR3: TGCAGCGTTGAAGATCGGGGAAAGATGGGCAATCAGCCCCAGCATTTT.

The chain has TRBV7-3 and TRBJ2-7; 9 bases are shared with TRBD1. Germline CDR1 SGHTA, CDR2 FQGTGA. V dropped 4 bases and J dropped 3; count of bases not matched to a gene: 7. The CDR3 has 15 residues. CDR3 in amino acids: CASSSGQGQFYEQYF. For the CDR3, the DNA is TGTGCCAGCAGCTCGGGACAGGGCCAATTCTACGAGCAGTACTTC.

Regarding this clonotype: Since a much larger clone is just one base distant, this may be a read error. The chain combines TRBV7-9 with TRBJ1-6, with TRBD1 matching 8 bases. The CDR3 totals 17 residues. The germline gives CDR1 SEHNR, CDR2 FQNEAQ (reference sequence). The CDR3 region is CAGSLALSGQVNSPLHF. CDR3 coding DNA: TGTGCCGGCAGCTTAGCGCTCTCGGGACAGGTGAATTCACCCCTCCACTTT.

The chain recombines TRBV19 with TRBJ1-4, with D possibly TRBD1 on 5 matching bases. V lost 4 bases and J lost 5, with 14 bases in between. CDR1 LNHDA and CDR2 SQIVND come from the germline V gene (reference sequence). The CDR3 totals 15 residues. The CDR3 nucleotides are TGTGCCAGTAGTAGAAATGAGGGGCTCAATGAAAAACTGTTTTTT. Translation gives CASSRNEGLNEKLFF. Using reference TRBV19 and TRBJ1-4 for the parts outside the CDR3, the full variable domain is DGGITQSPKYLFRKEGQNVTLSCEQNLNHDAMYWYRQDPGQGLRLIYYSQIVNDFQKGDIAEGYSVSREKKESFPLTVTSAQKNPTAFYLCASSRNEGLNEKLFFGSGTQLSVL.

This clonotype was observed once. An end of the junction differs from the germline gene, which may be a read error. This chain links TRBV6-1 with TRBJ2-7, with D possibly TRBD2 on 7 matching bases. The CDR3 is 13 residues long. Germline V CDR1 and CDR2: MNHNS, SASEGT. The CDR3 DNA reads TGTGCCAGTAGTGAGGGGGGGGAAGGCGAGCAGTACTTC. Its translation is CASSEGGEGEQYF.

The rearrangement uses TRBV4-2 and TRBJ2-5; D may be TRBD1 or TRBD2 (5 bases each). With 3 bases removed from V and 2 bases from J, the gap between germline ends came to 10 bases. Germline CDR1 is LGHNA and CDR2 is YNFKEQ. This CDR3 is built from 14 residues. The CDR3 sequence is CASSHSEGQETQYF. Here the CDR3 DNA reads TGTGCCAGCAGCCACTCAGAGGGGCAAGAGACCCAGTACTTC.

The chain links TRBV20-1 to TRBJ2-7, with D tentatively TRBD1 (6 bases). CDR3 length: 16 residues. The ends were cut back, 1 base at V and 6 bases at J, with 22 bases in the middle. Germline CDR1 is DFQATT and CDR2 is SNEGSKA (reference sequence). The CDR3 DNA follows: TGCAGTGCTAGAGGGGGTTCAGGGGTCGAAGCATTCGAGCAGTACTTC. It specifies CSARGGSGVEAFEQYF.

This clonotype was counted at least ten times. V and J are TRBV7-9 and TRBJ2-5; a weak D match, TRBD1 (6 bases). This CDR3 contains 13 residues. V was trimmed by 5 bases and J by 1 base, leaving 8 bases between them. The germline V gene encodes CDR1 SEHNR and CDR2 FQNEAQ (reference sequence). The CDR3 here is CASSRTVQETQYF. CDR3 sequence (DNA): TGTGCCAGCAGCCGGACAGTCCAAGAGACCCAGTACTTC.

The rearrangement joins TRBV4-2 to TRBJ1-3, with no clear D. CDR1 is LGHNA, CDR2 YNFKEQ, per germline. CDR3 length: 15 residues. V gave up 0 bases and J gave up 4 bases, with 10 bases separating them. This CDR3 reads CASSQDPGGGNTIYF. The CDR3 DNA follows: TGTGCCAGCAGCCAAGACCCCGGAGGGGGAAACACCATATATTTT.

This clonotype was seen at least ten times. The chain uses TRBV29-1 and TRBJ2-2; 7 bases line up with TRBD2. V lost 7 bases and J lost 3; bases outside the gene matches: 5. CDR1 is SQVTM, CDR2 ANQGSEA, per germline. The CDR3 is made up of 13 amino acids. The CDR3 sequence is CSGGTMDTGELFF. CDR3 nucleotides: TGCAGCGGGGGGACTATGGACACCGGGGAGCTGTTTTTT.

Remarks on this clonotype: A much more abundant neighbour one base away suggests this may be a read error. The chain links TRBV19 to TRBJ1-6; 11 bases are a match to TRBD1. The ends lost 4 bases at V and 7 bases at J; junction bases unmatched: 9. The CDR3 runs to 17 residues. CDR1 is LNHDA, CDR2 SQIVND, per germline (reference sequence). In DNA, the CDR3 is TGTGCCAGTAGTAACGGACAGGGGGCGCGAAGGAATTCACCCCTCCACTTT. Translated, it gives CASSNGQGARRNSPLHF.

This clonotype occurred many times. This sequence joins TRBV10-3 and TRBJ1-5, with 8 bases matching TRBD1. From germline, CDR1 is ENHRY and CDR2 SYGVKD. The trim removed 8 bases at V and 7 bases at J, leaving 4 bases unmatched. CDR3 length equals 12 residues. The CDR3 region is CAIATGAQPQHF. The CDR3 coding sequence is TGTGCCATCGCGACAGGGGCGCAGCCCCAGCATTTT.

V gene TRBV11-2 combines with J gene TRBJ2-5; the D is unclear. V was cut by 2 bases and J by 4 bases, with 11 bases left in between. Germline V CDR1 and CDR2: SGHAT, FQNNGV. This CDR3 has 14 residues. CDR3 in DNA: TGTGCCAGCAGCTTATTGCAGACTTTAGAGACCCAGTACTTC. Its translation is CASSLLQTLETQYF.

This clonotype was counted between two and nine times. The V call is TRBV7-4, the J call TRBJ2-2; D is possibly TRBD2 (6 bases). Per the germline V gene, CDR1 is SGHVT and CDR2 is SQSDAQ. The CDR3 is 15 amino acids. V lost 5 bases and J 5 bases, leaving 15 bases between the germline ends. CDR3 bases: TGTGCCAGCAGCCCCCGGGACTTCCTTACCGGGGAGCTGTTTTTT. Translation: CASSPRDFLTGELFF.

V usage is TRBV6-1 and J usage is TRBJ1-2; the D gene is possibly TRBD1 (6 bases). Germline CDR1 MNHNS, CDR2 SASEGT. V was shortened by 2 bases and J by 13 bases, with 23 bases between the two germline ends. The CDR3 runs 15 residues. The CDR3 loop reads CASSENSDSTQPRTF. The CDR3 DNA sequence: TGTGCCAGCAGTGAAAATTCGGACAGTACCCAGCCCCGCACCTTC.